A single sample is the source of the 29 T cell receptor beta chains below, sequenced in a study of blood T cell repertoires in COVID-19 (dated by TCRdb to about 2020). Receptors were amplified or captured by the immunoSEQ multiplex PCR assay. The source is immuneACCESS, and TCRdb retained only in-frame sequences with V and J called. Part of the clones is not carried over; for the studies checked, unresolved V genes explain less than half of this, and the remainder is unexplained. The sample profile shows about 230,000 clones; over 80% of them were found once. About 27% of the sample is in the top ten clones. Specimen: peripheral blood. These TCRs come from a man in his forties with acute or convalescent COVID-19.

The chain joins TRBV5-4 to TRBJ2-1; 8 bases match TRBD1. The V segment lost 4 bases and the J segment 4 bases; nucleotides outside the gene matches: 19. The germline V gene has CDR1 SGHNT and CDR2 YYREEE (reference sequence). The CDR3 is 19 amino acids. The CDR3 DNA reads TGTGCCAGCAGCCACGGGACAGGCGTCAAATATTCCCCTTACAATGAGCAGTTCTTC. Translated, it gives CASSHGTGVKYSPYNEQFF.

V is TRBV6-5 and J is TRBJ2-7; D remains ambiguous. Germline V CDR1 and CDR2: MNHEY, SVGAGI. The CDR3 has 13 amino acids. Trimming pared 10 bases from V and 0 bases from J, leaving 13 bases between. CDR3 region: CATSRVTSYEQYF. CDR3 coding DNA: TGTGCCACTTCCCGGGTCACCTCCTACGAGCAGTACTTC.

V usage is TRBV6-1 and J usage is TRBJ2-7; 7 nucleotides align to TRBD1. This CDR3 is built from 17 residues. After removal of 4 bases from V and 0 bases from J, the junction contained 12 bases not matched to a gene. Germline CDR1 is MNHNS and CDR2 is SASEGT. CDR3 bases: TGTGCCAGCAGTGCAGGGCCAGGGACAGTGCTCTCCTACGAGCAGTACTTC. This encodes CASSAGPGTVLSYEQYF.

The V and J genes are TRBV18 and TRBJ2-1; D may be TRBD2 (6 bases). The V gene lost 1 base and the J gene lost 8 bases, with 18 bases spanning the gap. Germline V lookup: CDR1 KGHSH, CDR2 LQKENI. CDR3 length equals 16 residues. The CDR3 coding sequence is TGTGCCAGCTCACCACGGGACTCAACGGGAGCGGATGAGCAGTTCTTC. Translating gives CASSPRDSTGADEQFF.

This clone has at least ten counts. V and J are TRBV4-3 and TRBJ1-4, with D perhaps matching TRBD1 (6 bases). The germline V gene encodes CDR1 LGHNA and CDR2 YSLEER. Trimming stripped 1 base from V and 5 bases from J, with 11 bases between. The CDR3 is 15 residues long. CDR3 sequence (DNA): TGCGCCAGCAGCCAAGCGGCAGGGGTGAATGAAAAACTGTTTTTT. It codes for CASSQAAGVNEKLFF.

Note on this clone: This specimen includes other DNA sequences encoding the same CDR3. This chain links TRBV6-5 with TRBJ1-5; 7 bases line up with TRBD1. V was clipped by 6 bases and J by 1 base; unmatched bases: 6. CDR1 MNHEY and CDR2 SVGAGI come from the germline V gene. The CDR3 spans 15 residues. The CDR3 reads CASRLTGDSNQPQHF. As DNA, the CDR3 is TGTGCCAGCAGACTCACAGGGGACAGCAATCAGCCCCAGCATTTT.

This chain joins TRBV19 and TRBJ2-5; a weak D match, TRBD1 (6 bases). The germline gives CDR1 LNHDA, CDR2 SQIVND (reference sequence). The V gene lost 8 bases and the J gene lost 4 bases, with 14 bases spanning the gap. The CDR3 totals 13 residues. The chain's CDR3 is CASAITGRETQYF. The CDR3 DNA follows: TGTGCCAGTGCCATTACAGGGAGAGAGACCCAGTACTTC.

V gene TRBV25-1 combines with J gene TRBJ2-7; D remains ambiguous. The CDR3 length is 14 residues. V dropped 3 bases and J dropped 0 bases, with 9 bases sitting between them. Per germline, CDR1 MGHDK and CDR2 SYGVNS. The CDR3 here is CASSDLVSSYEQYF. CDR3 nucleotide sequence: TGTGCCAGCAGTGACCTGGTCAGCTCCTACGAGCAGTACTTC.

As DNA, the CDR3 is TGTGCCAGCAGCCCGCGACAGGGCGATGGCTACACCTTC. It specifies CASSPRQGDGYTF. The chain couples TRBV14 to TRBJ1-2; 7 bases match TRBD1. The CDR3 has 13 amino acids. The germline V gene has CDR1 SGHDN and CDR2 FVKESK. V was pared by 4 bases and J by 6 bases, with 5 bases of the junction left unmatched. Complete variable domain (other parts from reference TRBV14 and TRBJ1-2): EAGVTQFPSHSVIEKGQTVTLRCDPISGHDNLYWYRRVMGKEIKFLLHFVKESKQDESGMPNNRFLAERTGGTYSTLKVQPAELEDSGVYFCASSPRQGDGYTFGSGTRLTVV.

This clone has just a few counts. The rearrangement joins TRBV10-1 to TRBJ2-3; TRBD2 matches at 8 bases. The CDR3 consists of 14 residues. Trimming removed 8 bases from V and 4 bases from J; junction bases left unmatched: 8. Germline-derived CDR1 and CDR2 are WNHNN and SYGVQD (reference sequence). The CDR3 loop is CASRASREADTQYF. Here the CDR3 DNA reads TGCGCCAGCCGTGCGTCGCGGGAGGCAGATACGCAGTATTTT.

The V gene is TRBV9, the J gene TRBJ1-5, with D possibly TRBD1 on 5 matching bases. The CDR3 has 14 residues. In germline, CDR1 is SGDLS, CDR2 YYNGEE. Trimming left V 3 bases short and J 3 bases short, with 10 bases between. The CDR3 spells CASSAGGNNQPQHF. The CDR3 DNA sequence: TGTGCCAGCAGCGCGGGGGGGAACAATCAGCCCCAGCATTTT.

The chain links TRBV6-5 to TRBJ1-1; 9 bases match TRBD1. The V gene end was trimmed by 5 bases and the J gene end by 1 base; junction bases not matched to a gene: 2. Per the germline V gene, CDR1 is MNHEY and CDR2 is SVGAGI. This CDR3 has 14 amino acids. CDR3 sequence reads: CASSRDRANTEAFF. CDR3 nucleotide sequence: TGTGCCAGCAGTAGGGACAGGGCGAACACTGAAGCTTTCTTT.

This clone came up a few times. This chain links TRBV29-1 with TRBJ2-6, with TRBD2 matching over 7 bases. This CDR3 region has 15 residues. Germline V gives CDR1 SQVTM, CDR2 ANQGSEA. V lost 3 bases and J lost 2; bases outside the gene matches: 4. In nucleotides, the CDR3 is TGCAGCGTTGAGGTCGGGGGGACTGGGGCCAACGTCCTGACTTTC. Encoded protein: CSVEVGGTGANVLTF.

This chain joins TRBV18 and TRBJ1-5; 7 nucleotides align to TRBD1. V was pared by 5 bases and J by 0 bases, with 4 bases of the junction left unmatched. Germline-derived CDR1 and CDR2 are KGHSH and LQKENI. The CDR3 sequence is 15 residues long. The CDR3 sequence: CASSTTGDSNQPQHF. The DNA of the CDR3 is TGTGCCAGCTCAACCACAGGGGATAGCAATCAGCCCCAGCATTTT.

The chain carries TRBV6-2 or TRBV6-3 and TRBJ2-7, with TRBD1 matching over 8 bases. This CDR3 comprises 17 residues. CDR1 is MNHEY and CDR2 is SVGEGT in the germline V gene. The V segment lost 4 bases and the J segment 5 bases; nucleotides outside the gene matches: 16. The CDR3 is CASSSPILQGVIDEQYF. The CDR3 bases are TGTGCCAGCAGTTCCCCAATACTACAGGGGGTAATCGACGAGCAGTACTTC.

The chain couples TRBV27 to TRBJ1-1, with D possibly matching TRBD1 (5 bases). This CDR3 contains 14 residues. V was trimmed by 5 bases and J by 4 bases, leaving 14 bases between them. Looked up from germline, CDR1 is MNHEY and CDR2 is SMNVEV (reference sequence). The CDR3 spells CASSRQLLSTEAFF. The CDR3 bases are TGTGCCAGCAGTCGACAGTTACTAAGCACTGAAGCTTTCTTT.

The chain's CDR3 is CASSAGQGLGNTIYF. In DNA, the CDR3 is TGTGCCAGCAGCGCCGGACAGGGTTTGGGAAACACCATATATTTT. The genes are TRBV7-9 and TRBJ1-3; 8 bases agree with TRBD1. J was trimmed by 4 bases and V by 5 bases; bases with no gene match: 7. Germline V gene lookup returns CDR1 SEHNR and CDR2 FQNEAQ (reference sequence). This CDR3 region has 15 residues.

This clone is a singleton in its sample. A clone one base away is much larger, so this may be a read error. This same CDR3 is encoded by further DNA sequences in the sample. V gene TRBV2 combines with J gene TRBJ1-1; 9 bases are a match to TRBD1. The CDR3 runs to 13 residues. Losses at the gene ends were 6 bases for V and 1 base for J; bases not matched to a gene: 0. The germline V gene encodes CDR1 SNHLY and CDR2 FYNNEI. The DNA for the CDR3 is TGTGCCAGCAGACAGGGGGCGAACACTGAAGCTTTCTTT. It is translated as CASRQGANTEAFF.

The chain combines TRBV6-2 or TRBV6-3 with TRBJ1-2; D gene unclear. The germline V gene encodes CDR1 MNHEY and CDR2 SVGEGT. The CDR3 is 15 amino acids. The V end lost 6 bases, the J end lost 3 bases, and 17 bases lay between the germline ends. CDR3 in amino acids: CASSPGGAGDYGYTF. Here the CDR3 DNA reads TGTGCCAGCAGCCCCGGAGGAGCGGGAGACTATGGCTACACCTTC.

The chain employs TRBV4-1 and TRBJ2-3; 7 bases agree with TRBD2. Germline CDR1 MGHRA, CDR2 YSYEKL. V lost 3 bases to trimming and J lost 2 bases; unmatched junction nucleotides: 8. The CDR3 spans 16 residues. CDR3 DNA: TGCGCCAGCAGCCACGGGGTCGCGGGAGACACAGATACGCAGTATTTT. Amino acid sequence: CASSHGVAGDTDTQYF.

V gene TRBV24-1 combines with J gene TRBJ2-1, with 7 bases matching TRBD1. The junction had 7 bases not matched to a gene; V was cut back by 4 bases and J by 5 bases. Germline V gene data show CDR1 as KGHDR and CDR2 as SFDVKD. The CDR3 covers 15 residues. CDR3 sequence reads: CATSETGTADNEQFF. The DNA of the CDR3 is TGTGCCACCAGTGAAACCGGGACAGCCGACAATGAGCAGTTCTTC.

The gene calls are TRBV27 and TRBJ1-6, with unresolved D. V was pared by 4 bases and J by 0 bases, with 7 bases between. The V gene's germline CDR1 is MNHEY and CDR2 SMNVEV (reference sequence). The CDR3 has 15 amino acids. CDR3 sequence reads: CASSYGSSYNSPLHF. CDR3 sequence (DNA): TGTGCCAGCAGTTACGGGAGCTCCTATAATTCACCCCTCCACTTT.

The chain has TRBV2 and TRBJ2-1; maybe TRBD2 (6 bases). The CDR3 has 14 amino acids. Trimming shortened V by 2 bases and J by 8 bases, and 13 bases separated the two germline ends. Per germline, CDR1 SNHLY and CDR2 FYNNEI. The CDR3 loop reads CASSELARVDEQFF. CDR3 in DNA: TGTGCCAGCAGTGAACTAGCGAGGGTCGATGAGCAGTTCTTC.

In its sample, this clone was seen once. V is TRBV29-1 and J is TRBJ2-3, with TRBD2 matching over 7 bases. Germline CDR1 SQVTM, CDR2 ANQGSEA. The junction had 16 bases not matched to a gene; V was cut back by 1 base and J by 0 bases. The CDR3 runs 19 residues. CDR3 DNA sequence: TGCAGCGTTGAAGTTCGTTCGGTATTAGGGCGGGGGAGCACAGATACGCAGTATTTT. This sequence encodes CSVEVRSVLGRGSTDTQYF.

J is TRBJ1-1 and V is TRBV3-1 (or the pseudogene TRBV3-2), with 9 bases identical to TRBD1. Trimming removed 3 bases from V and 10 bases from J; junction bases left unmatched: 3. The CDR3 contains 12 residues. CDR1 and CDR2 from the germline V gene are LGHDT and YNNKEL (reference sequence). CDR3 residues: CASSQRQGGAFF. DNA for the CDR3: TGTGCCAGCAGCCAGAGACAGGGGGGAGCTTTCTTT.

The genes are TRBV6-4 and TRBJ2-1; 14 bases match TRBD2. CDR1 and CDR2 from the germline V gene are MRHNA and SNTAGT. CDR3 size: 15 residues. Trimming took 8 bases from V and 8 from J; bases not matched to a gene: 8. CDR3 bases: TGTGCCAGCTCATCCGGGACTAGCGGGAGTGATGAGCAGTTCTTC. This gives the protein CASSSGTSGSDEQFF.

This clone has only one observation. The chain links TRBV27 to TRBJ1-3; no reliable D call. Per germline, CDR1 MNHEY and CDR2 SMNVEV (reference sequence). V was shortened by 3 bases and J by 9 bases, with 15 bases between the two germline ends. This CDR3 is built from 14 residues. The CDR3 sequence: CASSFSSRRGTIYF. The CDR3 DNA reads as TGTGCCAGCAGTTTCAGTAGCAGGCGGGGCACCATATATTTT.

This chain uses TRBV4-2 with TRBJ2-1; 7 bases fit TRBD1. CDR1 LGHNA and CDR2 YNFKEQ come from the germline V gene. The ends lost 1 base at V and 6 bases at J; junction bases unmatched: 3. This CDR3 has 14 amino acids. The chain's CDR3 is CASSQGDSTNEQFF. The CDR3 region has the DNA TGTGCCAGCAGCCAAGGGGACAGCACCAATGAGCAGTTCTTC.

This clone was detected only a few times. J is TRBJ1-4 and V is TRBV7-8; D not certain. The CDR3 extends over 14 amino acids. V lost 3 bases to trimming and J lost 0 bases, with 5 bases between them. Germline values: CDR1 SGHVS, CDR2 FQNEAQ. For the CDR3, the DNA is TGTGCCAGCAGCTTGGCGGCAACTAATGAAAAACTGTTTTTT. It is translated as CASSLAATNEKLFF.